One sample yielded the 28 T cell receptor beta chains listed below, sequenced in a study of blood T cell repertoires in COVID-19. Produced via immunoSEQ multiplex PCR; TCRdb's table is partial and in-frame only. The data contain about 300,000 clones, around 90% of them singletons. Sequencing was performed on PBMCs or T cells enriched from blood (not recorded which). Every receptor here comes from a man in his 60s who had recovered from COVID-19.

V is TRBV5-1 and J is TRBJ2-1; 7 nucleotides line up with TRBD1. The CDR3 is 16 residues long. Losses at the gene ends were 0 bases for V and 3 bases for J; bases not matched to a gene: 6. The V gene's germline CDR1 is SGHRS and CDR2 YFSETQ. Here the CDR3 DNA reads TGCGCCAGCAGCTTGGTTGGGACAGCAATCTACAATGAGCAGTTCTTC. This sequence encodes CASSLVGTAIYNEQFF. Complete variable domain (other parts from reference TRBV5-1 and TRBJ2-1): KAGVTQTPRYLIKTRGQQVTLSCSPISGHRSVSWYQQTPGQGLQFLFEYFSETQRNKGNFPGRFSGRQFSNSRSEMNVSTLELGDSALYLCASSLVGTAIYNEQFFGPGTRLTVL.

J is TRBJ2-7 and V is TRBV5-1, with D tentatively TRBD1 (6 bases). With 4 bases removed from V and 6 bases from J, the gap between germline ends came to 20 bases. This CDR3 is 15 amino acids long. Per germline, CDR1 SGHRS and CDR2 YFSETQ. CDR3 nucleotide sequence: TGCGCCAGCAGCCCCTTCTGGGGGCAGGGCGGCGAGCAGTACTTC. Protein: CASSPFWGQGGEQYF.

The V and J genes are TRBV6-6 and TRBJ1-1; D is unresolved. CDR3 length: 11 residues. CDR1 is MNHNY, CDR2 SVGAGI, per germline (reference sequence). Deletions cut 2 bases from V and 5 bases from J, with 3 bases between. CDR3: CASSYRTEAFF. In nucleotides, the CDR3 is TGTGCCAGCAGTTACCGTACTGAAGCTTTCTTT.

The DNA of the CDR3 is TGTGCCAGCAGCTACTTGGCGGGTCAGGGGGCCTACAATGAGCAGTTCTTC. This translates into CASSYLAGQGAYNEQFF. The rearrangement joins TRBV5-5 to TRBJ2-1; TRBD1 matches 7 bases. CDR3 length equals 17 residues. The ends lost 3 bases at V and 2 bases at J; junction bases unmatched: 11. Per the germline V gene, CDR1 is SGHKS and CDR2 is YYEKEE (reference sequence).

The CDR3 protein is CASKGVAGVDEQFF. DNA for the CDR3: TGTGCCTCAAAGGGGGTAGCGGGAGTGGATGAGCAGTTCTTC. The chain has TRBV6-5 and TRBJ2-1; TRBD2 matches at 9 bases. Losses at the gene ends were 11 bases for V and 8 bases for J; bases not matched to a gene: 13. The CDR3 is 14 amino acids. Germline V CDR1 and CDR2: MNHEY, SVGAGI.

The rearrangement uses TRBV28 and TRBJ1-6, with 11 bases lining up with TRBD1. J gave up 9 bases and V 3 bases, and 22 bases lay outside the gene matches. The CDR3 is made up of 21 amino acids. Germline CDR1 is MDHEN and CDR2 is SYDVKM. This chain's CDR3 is CASSLNHPTDRGLRSSSPLHF. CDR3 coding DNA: TGTGCCAGCAGTTTGAATCACCCGACGGACAGGGGGCTTCGGTCAAGTTCACCCCTCCACTTT.

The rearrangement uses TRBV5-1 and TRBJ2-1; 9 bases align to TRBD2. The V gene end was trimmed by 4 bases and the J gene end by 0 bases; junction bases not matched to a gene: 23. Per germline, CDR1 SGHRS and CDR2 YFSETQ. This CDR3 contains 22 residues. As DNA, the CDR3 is TGCGCCAGCAGCCCACTCCCGGTCAGCGGGAGGCGCGTCACAAGCTCCTACAATGAGCAGTTCTTC. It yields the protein CASSPLPVSGRRVTSSYNEQFF. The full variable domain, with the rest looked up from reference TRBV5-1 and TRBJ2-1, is KAGVTQTPRYLIKTRGQQVTLSCSPISGHRSVSWYQQTPGQGLQFLFEYFSETQRNKGNFPGRFSGRQFSNSRSEMNVSTLELGDSALYLCASSPLPVSGRRVTSSYNEQFFGPGTRLTVL.

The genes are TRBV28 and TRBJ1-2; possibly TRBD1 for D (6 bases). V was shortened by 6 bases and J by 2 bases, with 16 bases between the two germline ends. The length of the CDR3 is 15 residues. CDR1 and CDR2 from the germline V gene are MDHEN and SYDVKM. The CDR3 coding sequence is TGTGCCAGCAGGACGACGGGGGGGCCGAACTATGGCTACACCTTC. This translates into CASRTTGGPNYGYTF.

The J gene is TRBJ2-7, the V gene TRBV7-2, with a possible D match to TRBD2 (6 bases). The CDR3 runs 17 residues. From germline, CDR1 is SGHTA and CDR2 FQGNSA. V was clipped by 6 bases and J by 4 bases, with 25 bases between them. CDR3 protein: CASRSFSGSGGAYEQYF. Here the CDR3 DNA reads TGTGCCAGCAGATCTTTTTCGGGTAGCGGAGGCGCATACGAGCAGTACTTC.

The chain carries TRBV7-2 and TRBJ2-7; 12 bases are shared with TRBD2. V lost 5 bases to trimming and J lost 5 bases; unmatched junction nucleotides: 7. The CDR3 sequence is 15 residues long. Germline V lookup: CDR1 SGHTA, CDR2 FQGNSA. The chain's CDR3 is CASSATSGRYNEQYF. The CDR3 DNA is TGTGCCAGCAGCGCGACTAGCGGGAGATATAACGAGCAGTACTTC.

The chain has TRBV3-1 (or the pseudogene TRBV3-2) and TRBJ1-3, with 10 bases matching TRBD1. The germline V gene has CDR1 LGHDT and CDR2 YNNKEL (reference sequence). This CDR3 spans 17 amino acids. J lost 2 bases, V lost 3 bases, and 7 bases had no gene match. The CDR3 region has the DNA TGTGCCAGCAGCCACCACCGGGACAGGGGTACTGGAAACACCATATATTTT. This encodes CASSHHRDRGTGNTIYF.

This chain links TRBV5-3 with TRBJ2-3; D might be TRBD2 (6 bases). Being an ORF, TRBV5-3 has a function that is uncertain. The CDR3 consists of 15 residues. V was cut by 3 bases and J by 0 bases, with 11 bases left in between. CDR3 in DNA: TGTGCCAGAAGCTCCCTAGCGATCAGCACAGATACGCAGTATTTT. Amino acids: CARSSLAISTDTQYF.

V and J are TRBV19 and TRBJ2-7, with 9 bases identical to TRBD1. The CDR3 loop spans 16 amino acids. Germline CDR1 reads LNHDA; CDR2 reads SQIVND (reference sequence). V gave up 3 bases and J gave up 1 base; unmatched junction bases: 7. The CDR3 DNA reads TGTGCCAGTAGTATCCCGGCCGGGACAGGGTCCTACGAGCAGTACTTC. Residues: CASSIPAGTGSYEQYF. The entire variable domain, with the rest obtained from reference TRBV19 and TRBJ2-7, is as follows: DGGITQSPKYLFRKEGQNVTLSCEQNLNHDAMYWYRQDPGQGLRLIYYSQIVNDFQKGDIAEGYSVSREKKESFPLTVTSAQKNPTAFYLCASSIPAGTGSYEQYFGPGTRLTVT.

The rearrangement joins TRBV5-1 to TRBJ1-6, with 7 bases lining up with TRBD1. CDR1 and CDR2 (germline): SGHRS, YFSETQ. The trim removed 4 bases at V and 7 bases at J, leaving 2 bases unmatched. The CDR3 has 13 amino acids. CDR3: CASSPGQNSPLHF. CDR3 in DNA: TGCGCCAGCAGCCCGGGACAGAATTCACCCCTCCACTTT.

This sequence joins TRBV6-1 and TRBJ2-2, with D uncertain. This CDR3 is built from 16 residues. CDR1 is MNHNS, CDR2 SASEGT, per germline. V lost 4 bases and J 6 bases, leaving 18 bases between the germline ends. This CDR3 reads CASSAGSPGVSGELFF. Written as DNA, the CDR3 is TGTGCCAGCAGTGCCGGGTCTCCGGGTGTTTCCGGGGAGCTGTTTTTT.

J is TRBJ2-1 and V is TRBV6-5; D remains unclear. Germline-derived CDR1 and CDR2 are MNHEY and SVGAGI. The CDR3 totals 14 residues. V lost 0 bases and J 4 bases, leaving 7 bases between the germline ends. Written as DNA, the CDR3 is TGTGCCAGCAGTTACTCGACTCAGTACAATGAGCAGTTCTTC. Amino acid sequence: CASSYSTQYNEQFF.

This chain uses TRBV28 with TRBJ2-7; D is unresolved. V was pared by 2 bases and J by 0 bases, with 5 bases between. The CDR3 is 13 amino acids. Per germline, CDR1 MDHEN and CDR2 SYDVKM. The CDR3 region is CASSLTDSYEQYF. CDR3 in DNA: TGTGCCAGCAGTTTAACTGACTCCTACGAGCAGTACTTC. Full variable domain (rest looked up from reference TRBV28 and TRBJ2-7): DVKVTQSSRYLVKRTGEKVFLECVQDMDHENMFWYRQDPGLGLRLIYFSYDVKMKEKGDIPEGYSVSREKKERFSLILESASTNQTSMYLCASSLTDSYEQYFGPGTRLTVT.

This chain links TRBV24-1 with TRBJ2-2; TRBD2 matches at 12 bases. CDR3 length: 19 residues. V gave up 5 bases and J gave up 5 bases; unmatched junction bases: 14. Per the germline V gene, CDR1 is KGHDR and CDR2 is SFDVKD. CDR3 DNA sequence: TGTGCCACCAGTGCCCTGGGGAGACTAGCGGGAGTTTGGACCGGGGAGCTGTTTTTT. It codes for CATSALGRLAGVWTGELFF.

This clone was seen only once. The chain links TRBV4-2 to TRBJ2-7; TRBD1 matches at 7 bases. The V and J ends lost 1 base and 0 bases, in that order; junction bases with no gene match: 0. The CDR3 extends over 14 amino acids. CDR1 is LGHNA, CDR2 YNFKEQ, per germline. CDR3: CASSQGDSSYEQYF. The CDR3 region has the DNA TGTGCCAGCAGCCAAGGGGACAGCTCCTACGAGCAGTACTTC.

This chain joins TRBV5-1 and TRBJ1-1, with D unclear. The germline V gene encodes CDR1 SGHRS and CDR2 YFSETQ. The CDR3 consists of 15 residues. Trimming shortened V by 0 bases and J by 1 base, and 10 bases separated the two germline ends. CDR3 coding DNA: TGCGCCAGCAGCTTGGATACGGACTCGAACACTGAAGCTTTCTTT. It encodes CASSLDTDSNTEAFF.

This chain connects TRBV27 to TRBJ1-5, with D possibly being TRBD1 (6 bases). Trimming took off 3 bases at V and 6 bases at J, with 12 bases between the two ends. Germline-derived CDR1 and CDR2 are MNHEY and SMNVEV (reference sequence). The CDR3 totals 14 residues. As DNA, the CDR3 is TGTGCCAGCAGTTTGTGGGGGCTAGGTCAGCCCCAGCATTTT. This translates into CASSLWGLGQPQHF.

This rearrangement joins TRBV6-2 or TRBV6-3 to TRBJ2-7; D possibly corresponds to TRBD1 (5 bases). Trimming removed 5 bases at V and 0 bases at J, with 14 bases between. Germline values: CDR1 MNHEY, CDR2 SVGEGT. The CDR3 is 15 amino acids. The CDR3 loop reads CASSPRGSLSYEQYF. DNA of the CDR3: TGTGCCAGCAGTCCAAGGGGTTCCCTCTCCTACGAGCAGTACTTC.

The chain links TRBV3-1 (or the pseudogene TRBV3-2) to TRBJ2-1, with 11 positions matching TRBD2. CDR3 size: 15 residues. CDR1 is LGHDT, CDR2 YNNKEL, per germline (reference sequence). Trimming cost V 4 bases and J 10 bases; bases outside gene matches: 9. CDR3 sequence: CASSPGTSGIVEQFF. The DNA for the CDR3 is TGTGCCAGCAGCCCCGGGACTAGCGGTATAGTAGAGCAGTTCTTC.

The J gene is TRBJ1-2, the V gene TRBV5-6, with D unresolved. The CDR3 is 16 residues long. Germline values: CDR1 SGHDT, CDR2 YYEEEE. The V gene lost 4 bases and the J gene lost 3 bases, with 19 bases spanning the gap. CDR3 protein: CASSLENPPIDYGYTF. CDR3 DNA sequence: TGTGCCAGCAGCCTCGAGAACCCCCCTATTGACTATGGCTACACCTTC.

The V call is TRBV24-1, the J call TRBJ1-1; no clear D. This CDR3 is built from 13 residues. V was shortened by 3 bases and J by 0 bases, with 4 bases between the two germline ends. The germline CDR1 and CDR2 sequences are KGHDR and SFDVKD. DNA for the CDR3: TGTGCCACCAGTGATATCATGAACACTGAAGCTTTCTTT. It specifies CATSDIMNTEAFF.

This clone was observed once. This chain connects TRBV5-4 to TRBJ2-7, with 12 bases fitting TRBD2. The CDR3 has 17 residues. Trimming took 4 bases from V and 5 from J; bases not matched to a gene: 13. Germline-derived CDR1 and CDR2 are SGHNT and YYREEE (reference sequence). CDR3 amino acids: CASSQHPRGLAGHEQYF. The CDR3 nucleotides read TGTGCCAGCAGCCAACACCCCAGGGGACTAGCGGGCCACGAGCAGTACTTC. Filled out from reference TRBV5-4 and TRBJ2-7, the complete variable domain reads ETGVTQSPTHLIKTRGQQVTLRCSSQSGHNTVSWYQQALGQGPQFIFQYYREEENGRGNFPPRFSGLQFPNYSSELNVNALELDDSALYLCASSQHPRGLAGHEQYFGPGTRLTVT.

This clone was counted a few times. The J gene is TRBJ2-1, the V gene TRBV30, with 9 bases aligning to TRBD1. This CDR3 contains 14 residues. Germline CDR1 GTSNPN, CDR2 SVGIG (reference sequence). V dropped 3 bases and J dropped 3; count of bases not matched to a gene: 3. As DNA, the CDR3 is TGTGCCTGGAGCGGGACAGGGCTCTACAATGAGCAGTTCTTC. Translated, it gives CAWSGTGLYNEQFF.

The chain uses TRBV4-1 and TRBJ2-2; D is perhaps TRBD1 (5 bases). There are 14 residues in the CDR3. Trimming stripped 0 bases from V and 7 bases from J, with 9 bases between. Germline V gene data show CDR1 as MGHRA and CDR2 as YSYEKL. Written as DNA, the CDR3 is TGCGCCAGCAGCCAAGATCCAGGGATCGGGGAGCTGTTTTTT. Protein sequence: CASSQDPGIGELFF.